Each of the 11 T cell receptor delta chains below was sequenced from the same sample in a study of γδ T cells in repeated Plasmodium falciparum infection. Gammadelta T cells were flow-sorted from PBMC into Vgamma9/Vdelta2+ and Vdelta2-negative populations for bulk analysis. TCRdb reprocessed the multiplex PCR reads using CATT. The profile shows 75,000 to 95,000 delta-chain clones, over 0.9% of them singletons. The sequencing input was gamma-delta T cells from blood. Receptors originate from a pool of human donors (malaria-infected and uninfected, not separated).

This clone was detected only a few times. The protein TCRdb lists belongs to a much larger clone and differs from this DNA's translation at residue 20, which points to a read error; the protein shown is made from the DNA. This chain joins TRDV1 and TRDJ1; possible D gene TRDD2, 7 bases. The CDR3 spans 25 residues. Germline V gene data show CDR1 as TSWWSYY and CDR2 as QGS. Trimming left V 0 bases short and J 3 bases short, with 41 bases between. The CDR3 spells CALGELQRYVFLAPTGNYTADKLIF. The CDR3 DNA follows: TGTGCTCTTGGGGAACTACAAAGGTACGTCTTCCTAGCTCCTACTGGGAACTATACTGCCGATAAACTCATCTTT.

This clone was seen repeatedly, ten times or more. The protein TCRdb lists belongs to a much larger clone and differs from this DNA's translation at residue 11, which points to a read error; the protein shown is made from the DNA. The chain recombines TRDV1 with TRDJ1; 8 nucleotides agree with TRDD3. J gave up 2 bases and V 0 bases, and 11 bases lay outside the gene matches. The CDR3 covers 18 residues. Germline-derived CDR1 and CDR2 are TSWWSYY and QGS. The CDR3 sequence is CALGELWGTRCGTDKLIF. DNA of the CDR3: TGTGCTCTTGGGGAACTCTGGGGGACCCGTTGCGGAACCGATAAACTCATCTTT.

This clone has only a few counts. A far larger clone lies a single base away; this is likely a read error. This CDR3 is also generated by other DNA sequences in the sample. The V gene is TRDV1, the J gene TRDJ1, with 9 bases lining up with TRDD3. TCRdb supplies no J gene; here it was assigned by aligning the nucleotide sequence to germline. Germline V gene sequence: CDR1 TSWWSYY, CDR2 QGS. The CDR3 has 22 amino acids. Trimming at V came to 0 bases and at J to 1 base, leaving 21 bases not matched to a gene. CDR3 protein: CALGELKASLAGGFTCTDKLIF. The DNA for the CDR3 is TGTGCTCTTGGGGAACTAAAGGCCTCCTTGGCTGGGGGATTCACTTGCACCGATAAACTCATCTTT.

Sample share makes this clone medium-sized. This rearrangement joins TRDV2 to TRDJ4; 11 nucleotides match TRDD3. This CDR3 has 18 amino acids. Trimming removed 0 bases from V and 3 bases from J; junction bases left unmatched: 14. CDR1 and CDR2 from the germline V gene are GEAIGNYY and EKD. CDR3 in DNA: TGTGCCTGTGACACCGTCGGTGGGGGATACGCATACGAAGGACCCCTGATCTTT. It translates to CACDTVGGGYAYEGPLIF.

As to this clone: This likely reflects a read error, since a far larger clone is one base away. Distinct nucleotide sequences in the sample also encode this CDR3. This rearrangement joins TRDV2 to TRDJ1, with a weak D call TRDD3 (6 bases). The J gene, absent from TCRdb, was called here by matching the DNA to germline. Per germline, CDR1 GEAIGNYY and CDR2 EKD. The CDR3 length is 16 residues. The CDR3 sequence: CACDTGIYRITDKLIF. The CDR3 region has the DNA TGTGCTTGTGACACGGGGATTTATAGGATCACCGATAAACTCATCTTT.

This clone was picked up a small number of times. TCRdb assigns this DNA the protein of a much larger clone, which departs from its translation at residue 9; this likely reflects a read error, and the protein shown comes from translating the DNA. The V and J genes are TRDV2 and TRDJ2; possible D gene TRDD3, 6 bases. No J gene was available from TCRdb, and it was assigned here by a germline match of the DNA. The V and J ends lost 1 base and 2 bases respectively, with 25 bases between them. Germline V gene lookup returns CDR1 GEAIGNYY and CDR2 EKD. The CDR3 spans 20 residues. CDR3 sequence: CACDTIPTWGLIELTAQLFF. CDR3 DNA: TGTGCCTGTGACACTATCCCTACTTGGGGATTAATTGAGTTGACAGCACAACTCTTCTTT.

About this clone itself: TCRdb lists the protein of a much larger clone for this DNA, which differs at residue 5, so this is likely a read error; the protein given here is translated from the DNA itself. The chain's CDR3 is CALGKLWPDWGIQVRTYTDKLIF. As DNA, the CDR3 is TGTGCTCTTGGGAAACTTTGGCCCGACTGGGGGATACAGGTCCGCACTTACACCGATAAACTCATCTTT. The rearrangement joins TRDV1 to TRDJ1, with 12 bases fitting TRDD3. Germline loops: CDR1 TSWWSYY, CDR2 QGS. This CDR3 contains 23 residues.

On this clone itself: This likely came from a read error, as a far larger clone is one base away. Other DNA sequences of this sample code for an identical CDR3. CDR3 nucleotide sequence: TGTGCCCTTGGGGAAGTAGTACTGGATCCAGTGACAGCACAACTCTTCTTT. Its translation is CALGEVVLDPVTAQLFF. The V gene is TRDV1, the J gene TRDJ2, with D possibly TRDD3 on 5 matching bases. Germline V gene data show CDR1 as TSWWSYY and CDR2 as QGS. This CDR3 comprises 17 residues.

This clone was recorded many times. The same CDR3 can be traced to other DNA sequences in this sample. The V gene is TRDV2, the J gene TRDJ1; no firm D call. The V gene's germline CDR1 is GEAIGNYY and CDR2 EKD. Trimming shortened V by 1 base and J by 0 bases, and 8 bases separated the two germline ends. The CDR3 has 14 residues. The CDR3, as DNA: TGTGCCTGTGACACACTAGGGTACACCGATAAACTCATCTTT. Protein product: CACDTLGYTDKLIF.

About this clone itself: TCRdb pairs this DNA with a much larger clone's protein that differs at residue 9, likely a read error; the protein shown was translated from the DNA. This CDR3 is CALGERSFSKTQVLLGECRANDKLIF. The CDR3 region has the DNA TGTGCTCTTGGGGAACGATCCTTCTCAAAGACCCAAGTGTTACTGGGGGAATGTCGAGCGAACGATAAACTCATCTTT. This sequence joins TRDV1 and TRDJ1; 9 bases line up with TRDD3. As TCRdb names no J gene, one was assigned here on the basis of a DNA match to germline. The CDR3 is 26 residues long. The germline V gene encodes CDR1 TSWWSYY and CDR2 QGS. The junction had 37 bases not matched to a gene; V was cut back by 1 base and J by 4 bases.

On this clone: TCRdb attributes to this sequence the protein of a much larger clone, which differs from the DNA translation at residue 12; a read error is likely, and the protein displayed is translated from the DNA. The V gene is TRDV2, the J gene TRDJ1, with D tentatively TRDD2 (5 bases). TCRdb carries no J gene annotation; the J gene was assigned here by matching the DNA with germline. Germline CDR1 GEAIGNYY, CDR2 EKD. CDR3 size: 23 residues. V dropped 3 bases and J dropped 0 bases, with 37 bases sitting between them. CDR3 protein: CACDFLSLSQKEIPRRYTDKLIF. The CDR3 bases are TGTGCCTGTGACTTCCTCTCACTTTCCCAGAAGGAGATTCCTCGGCGTTACACCGATAAACTCATCTTT.